This entry is about one T cell receptor beta chain. The target antigen is unknown. TCRdb reanalysed the reads using MiXCR and keeps one entry per CDR3 protein. The sample includes approximately 730,000 distinct CDR3 sequences, 25% to 30% seen only once; the top ten take around 12%. This sample was included in a study of T cell repertoires in cytomegalovirus infection. The overall study: Public TCR beta signature analysis indicated the presence of both CMV infection and matching HLA type. Study findings and constraints: Based on cumulative public TCR beta family frequency, carriers of CMV plus the relevant HLA were identified. CMV-specific HLA-C-restricted TCR beta clonotypes dominated the ex vivo response.

The length of the CDR3 is 13 residues. CDR1 and CDR2 from the germline V gene are MDHEN and SYDVKM. V was trimmed by 6 bases and J by 0 bases, leaving 9 bases between them. Sequenced material: cultured CD8+ T cells from PBMCs, taken from culture after CMV antigen stimulation. V is TRBV28 and J is TRBJ2-7; D is unclear. The source is a human donor in good health (CMV status not recorded). Some clones in this sample may be carry-over from other donors' samples. For the CDR3, the DNA is TGTGCCAGCAGGAAGGGTCACTCCTACGAGCAGTACGTC. Protein sequence: CASRKGHSYEQYV.